These T cell receptor beta chains were read from a single sample in a study of blood T cell repertoires in COVID-19. Method: immunoSEQ multiplex PCR; TCRdb's copy keeps in-frame clones and lacks some. The sample has 270,000 or so clones; approximately 90% are singletons. Sequenced input: PBMCs or T cells enriched from blood (not recorded which). These receptors came from a young woman with acute COVID-19. Both conserved end residues are part of each CDR3. Each record gives: clone size, D gene, J gene, V gene, CDR3 DNA, CDR3 protein. A D gene is named only where the DNA matches it firmly. Clone size is stated in some rows and not others, as once, few, many or a class when expanded.

clone_size: NA
d_call: TRBD2
j_call: TRBJ2-7
v_call: TRBV4-3
cdr3_nt: TGCGCCAGCAGCCAAGTTATTAGCGGGAGAAGGTACGAGCAGTACTTC
cdr3_aa: CASSQVISGRRYEQYF

clone_size: NA
d_call: NA
j_call: TRBJ2-1
v_call: TRBV12-3/TRBV12-4
cdr3_nt: TGTGCCAGCAGTTTCGGAGGGCCCAATGAGCAGTTCTTC
cdr3_aa: CASSFGGPNEQFF

clone_size: NA
d_call: TRBD1
j_call: TRBJ2-2
v_call: TRBV7-8
cdr3_nt: TGTGCCAGCAGCCTAGGACAGGGGTGGGCCGGGGAGCTGTTTTTT
cdr3_aa: CASSLGQGWAGELFF

clone_size: NA
d_call: TRBD2
j_call: TRBJ2-1
v_call: TRBV6-5
cdr3_nt: TGTGCCAGCAGTTACGTCCCTAGCGGAGAGCAGTTCTTC
cdr3_aa: CASSYVPSGEQFF

clone_size: NA
d_call: TRBD2
j_call: TRBJ2-2
v_call: TRBV9
cdr3_nt: TGTGCCAGCAGCCCCAGAGGCCTAGCGGGGGCCCCGAACACCGGGGAGCTGTTTTTT
cdr3_aa: CASSPRGLAGAPNTGELFF

clone_size: NA
d_call: TRBD1
j_call: TRBJ1-1
v_call: TRBV5-1
cdr3_nt: TGCGCCAGCAGCTTGGGGGACAGGGAAGCTTTCTTT
cdr3_aa: CASSLGDREAFF

clone_size: NA
d_call: NA
j_call: TRBJ2-1
v_call: TRBV18
cdr3_nt: TGTGCCAGCTCACCTCTAGACGGGGGAAATGAGCAGTTCTTC
cdr3_aa: CASSPLDGGNEQFF

clone_size: once
d_call: TRBD2
j_call: TRBJ2-2
v_call: TRBV27
cdr3_nt: TGTGCCAGCAGTTCCCTGACTAGCGGGAACTCACTCGGGGAGCTGTTTTTT
cdr3_aa: CASSSLTSGNSLGELFF

clone_size: NA
d_call: NA
j_call: TRBJ1-2
v_call: TRBV24-1
cdr3_nt: TGTGCCACCAGTGACCGCTATGGCTACACCTTC
cdr3_aa: CATSDRYGYTF

clone_size: NA
d_call: TRBD1
j_call: TRBJ1-5
v_call: TRBV19
cdr3_nt: TGTGCCAGTAATAAAGACGGACAGGGGATTAGCAATCAGCCCCAGCATTTT
cdr3_aa: CASNKDGQGISNQPQHF

clone_size: NA
d_call: TRBD1
j_call: TRBJ1-2
v_call: TRBV9
cdr3_nt: TGTGCCAGCAGCGCTGAACAGGGGCCCTATGGCTACACCTTC
cdr3_aa: CASSAEQGPYGYTF

clone_size: NA
d_call: NA
j_call: TRBJ1-1
v_call: TRBV9
cdr3_nt: TGTGCCAGCAGCGTTAGCAGGGGCACTGAAGCTTTCTTT
cdr3_aa: CASSVSRGTEAFF

clone_size: NA
d_call: NA
j_call: TRBJ2-7
v_call: TRBV7-9
cdr3_nt: TGTGCCAGCAGTGACCTCGACAGACCCTACGAGCAGTACTTC
cdr3_aa: CASSDLDRPYEQYF

clone_size: NA
d_call: TRBD1
j_call: TRBJ1-1
v_call: TRBV27
cdr3_nt: TGTGCCAGCGGAGTCCTGACAGGGATGAACACTGAAGCTTTCTTT
cdr3_aa: CASGVLTGMNTEAFF

clone_size: NA
d_call: NA
j_call: TRBJ2-2
v_call: TRBV7-3
cdr3_nt: TGTGCCAGCAGCTTAAGGGCTGATCAGGACACCGGGGAGCTGTTTTTT
cdr3_aa: CASSLRADQDTGELFF

clone_size: NA
d_call: NA
j_call: TRBJ1-1
v_call: TRBV9
cdr3_nt: TGTGCCAGCAGCCCCCCCTCCCAGGGCACTACTGAAGCTTTCTTT
cdr3_aa: CASSPPSQGTTEAFF

clone_size: NA
d_call: NA
j_call: TRBJ2-2
v_call: TRBV5-1
cdr3_nt: TGCGCCAGCAGCTTGGTTGCGGGCGGGAACACCGGGGAGCTGTTTTTT
cdr3_aa: CASSLVAGGNTGELFF

clone_size: NA
d_call: NA
j_call: TRBJ1-5
v_call: TRBV6-5
cdr3_nt: TGTGCCAGCAGTTACAGCGGGACATCTAATCAGCCCCAGCATTTT
cdr3_aa: CASSYSGTSNQPQHF

clone_size: NA
d_call: TRBD1
j_call: TRBJ2-1
v_call: TRBV9
cdr3_nt: TGTGCCAGCAGCATCGAGGACAGGCTTGGGGATGAGCAGTTCTTC
cdr3_aa: CASSIEDRLGDEQFF

clone_size: NA
d_call: TRBD1
j_call: TRBJ1-6
v_call: TRBV6-5
cdr3_nt: TGTGCCAGCAGTAGGGACAGGGGGCGGAATTCACCCCTCCACTTT
cdr3_aa: CASSRDRGRNSPLHF

clone_size: NA
d_call: NA
j_call: TRBJ1-2
v_call: TRBV18
cdr3_nt: TGTGCCAGCTCACACCGAGGACAGCGGAATGGGGGCTACACCTTC
cdr3_aa: CASSHRGQRNGGYTF

clone_size: NA
d_call: TRBD2
j_call: TRBJ2-3
v_call: TRBV2
cdr3_nt: TGTGCCAGCAGTGAAGCGCTTGCGGCTAGCGGGAGGACCACAGATACGCAGTATTTT
cdr3_aa: CASSEALAASGRTTDTQYF

clone_size: NA
d_call: TRBD1
j_call: TRBJ2-2
v_call: TRBV14
cdr3_nt: TGTGCCAGCAGCCAGCTAAGGGGGCTCGGGGAGCTGTTTTTT
cdr3_aa: CASSQLRGLGELFF

clone_size: NA
d_call: NA
j_call: TRBJ1-1
v_call: TRBV5-1
cdr3_nt: TGCGCCAGCAGCTTTTATGGAGGCACTGAAGCTTTCTTT
cdr3_aa: CASSFYGGTEAFF

clone_size: NA
d_call: NA
j_call: TRBJ2-1
v_call: TRBV7-9
cdr3_nt: TGTGCCAGCAGCTTACGGACGGGAGCATTCACTAATGAGCAGTTCTTC
cdr3_aa: CASSLRTGAFTNEQFF

clone_size: NA
d_call: TRBD1
j_call: TRBJ1-5
v_call: TRBV11-2
cdr3_nt: TGTGCCAGCAGCTTAGGTACAGGGGATAGCAATCAGCCCCAGCATTTT
cdr3_aa: CASSLGTGDSNQPQHF

clone_size: NA
d_call: NA
j_call: TRBJ2-2
v_call: TRBV6-6
cdr3_nt: TGTGCCAGCGGAGAGGGCACCGGGGAGCTGTTTTTT
cdr3_aa: CASGEGTGELFF

clone_size: once
d_call: TRBD1
j_call: TRBJ1-4
v_call: TRBV9
cdr3_nt: TGTGCCAGCAGCATAGGGACAGGGGGCACTAATGAAAAACTGTTTTTT
cdr3_aa: CASSIGTGGTNEKLFF

clone_size: NA
d_call: TRBD2
j_call: TRBJ2-5
v_call: TRBV28
cdr3_nt: TGTGCCAGCGGACTAGGTTTAGAGACCCAGTACTTC
cdr3_aa: CASGLGLETQYF

clone_size: NA
d_call: TRBD2
j_call: TRBJ2-3
v_call: TRBV2
cdr3_nt: TGTGCCAGCATCCAGACTAGCGCCGGTACAGATACGCAGTATTTT
cdr3_aa: CASIQTSAGTDTQYF

clone_size: NA
d_call: NA
j_call: TRBJ1-5
v_call: TRBV28
cdr3_nt: TGTGCCAGCAGGGGAGCTAGCAATCAGCCCCAGCATTTT
cdr3_aa: CASRGASNQPQHF

clone_size: once
d_call: NA
j_call: TRBJ1-3
v_call: TRBV4-1
cdr3_nt: TGCGCCAGCAGCCAACCACTACAGGGTAGCTCTGGAAACACCATATATTTT
cdr3_aa: CASSQPLQGSSGNTIYF

clone_size: NA
d_call: TRBD1
j_call: TRBJ1-3
v_call: TRBV2
cdr3_nt: TGTGCCAGCAGTCTCCTTCCGGGACAGGGGATGAACACCATATATTTT
cdr3_aa: CASSLLPGQGMNTIYF

clone_size: NA
d_call: NA
j_call: TRBJ1-2
v_call: TRBV19
cdr3_nt: TGTGCCAGTAGTATAGAGGACGAACCGGGAGGCTACACCTTC
cdr3_aa: CASSIEDEPGGYTF

clone_size: NA
d_call: TRBD1
j_call: TRBJ2-7
v_call: TRBV2
cdr3_nt: TGTGCCAGCAGCCCGGACAGGGGAATTTACGAGCAGTACTTC
cdr3_aa: CASSPDRGIYEQYF

clone_size: NA
d_call: TRBD2
j_call: TRBJ2-1
v_call: TRBV4-2
cdr3_nt: TGTGCCAGCAGCCAAGATATGGACTCGGCTAGCGGGAGTATTTACTACAATGAGCAGTTCTTC
cdr3_aa: CASSQDMDSASGSIYYNEQFF

clone_size: NA
d_call: NA
j_call: TRBJ2-3
v_call: TRBV19
cdr3_nt: TGTGCCAGTAGTCCACAGGGCGCAGATACGCAGTATTTT
cdr3_aa: CASSPQGADTQYF

clone_size: NA
d_call: NA
j_call: TRBJ2-2
v_call: TRBV19
cdr3_nt: TGTGCCAGTAGTATCGGTCACGGGAGAGTCACCGGGGAGCTGTTTTTT
cdr3_aa: CASSIGHGRVTGELFF

clone_size: NA
d_call: TRBD2
j_call: TRBJ2-7
v_call: TRBV5-5
cdr3_nt: TGTGCCAGCAGCTTGGGGGGACTAGCGGGAGACGAGCAGTACTTC
cdr3_aa: CASSLGGLAGDEQYF

clone_size: NA
d_call: NA
j_call: TRBJ1-6
v_call: TRBV4-3
cdr3_nt: TGCGCCAGCAGCCAAGAATGGGGAGGTAATTCACCCCTCCACTTT
cdr3_aa: CASSQEWGGNSPLHF

clone_size: NA
d_call: TRBD2
j_call: TRBJ2-1
v_call: TRBV5-4
cdr3_nt: TGTGCCAGCAGCTCCCAACCGGGACTAGCGGGCAATGAGCAGTTCTTC
cdr3_aa: CASSSQPGLAGNEQFF

clone_size: NA
d_call: TRBD1
j_call: TRBJ2-7
v_call: TRBV2
cdr3_nt: TGTGCCAGCAGACGACAGGGGTCTTCCCCCTACGAGCAGTACTTC
cdr3_aa: CASRRQGSSPYEQYF

clone_size: NA
d_call: TRBD1
j_call: TRBJ2-1
v_call: TRBV5-1
cdr3_nt: TGCGCCAGCAGCCCTGGGGACAGGGTAGCCTACAATGAGCAGTTCTTC
cdr3_aa: CASSPGDRVAYNEQFF

clone_size: once
d_call: NA
j_call: TRBJ2-2
v_call: TRBV5-1
cdr3_nt: TGCGCCAGCAGCTTGGACAGGGCTAGCACCGGGGAGCTGTTTTTT
cdr3_aa: CASSLDRASTGELFF

clone_size: NA
d_call: TRBD1
j_call: TRBJ1-1
v_call: TRBV9
cdr3_nt: TGTGCCAGCAGCGCCCTTGGGGACAGGGCGAACACTGAAGCTTTCTTT
cdr3_aa: CASSALGDRANTEAFF

clone_size: NA
d_call: TRBD1
j_call: TRBJ1-1
v_call: TRBV15
cdr3_nt: TGTGCCACCAGCAGGTTAGACAGGGATGTCCCTGAAGCTTTCTTT
cdr3_aa: CATSRLDRDVPEAFF

clone_size: NA
d_call: TRBD1
j_call: TRBJ2-7
v_call: TRBV9
cdr3_nt: TGTGCCAGCAGCGAGACAGGGACGGGATACGAGCAGTACTTC
cdr3_aa: CASSETGTGYEQYF

clone_size: NA
d_call: NA
j_call: TRBJ1-1
v_call: TRBV7-8
cdr3_nt: TGTGCCAGCAGCAAGAGGGGGGGCACTGAAGCTTTCTTT
cdr3_aa: CASSKRGGTEAFF

clone_size: NA
d_call: NA
j_call: TRBJ1-6
v_call: TRBV6-4
cdr3_nt: TGTGCCAGCAGTGACTCCGCTGGCGGCCATTCACCCCTCCACTTT
cdr3_aa: CASSDSAGGHSPLHF

clone_size: NA
d_call: NA
j_call: TRBJ2-1
v_call: TRBV6-5
cdr3_nt: TGTGCCAGCAGTACTTTCCAGGGAAACAATGAGCAGTTCTTC
cdr3_aa: CASSTFQGNNEQFF